These 7 T cell receptor beta chains share one sample of origin, sequenced in a study of OX40 agonist ivuxolimab in advanced cancers. Sequencing used immunoSEQ multiplex PCR; TCRdb keeps in-frame clones, though not all of them. The sample carries about 79,000 clones, about 85% recorded once. Sequencing used CD4+ or CD8+ T cells sorted from blood, obtained in a trial of the OX40 agonist ivuxolimab. Receptors were obtained from an adult with an advanced solid tumor such as melanoma, head and neck, liver or kidney cancer.

This clone has just a few counts. J is TRBJ1-3 and V is TRBV30; no clear D. With 4 bases removed from V and 4 bases from J, the gap between germline ends came to 8 bases. Germline V gives CDR1 GTSNPN, CDR2 SVGIG (reference sequence). CDR3 length equals 12 residues. This CDR3 reads CAWKRAGNTIYF. CDR3 DNA: TGTGCCTGGAAGCGGGCCGGAAACACCATATATTTT. The whole variable domain, remainder taken from reference TRBV30 and TRBJ1-3, is SQTIHQWPATLVQPVGSPLSLECTVEGTSNPNLYWYRQAAGRGLQLLFYSVGIGQISSEVPQNLSASRPQDRQFILSSKKLLLSDSGFYLCAWKRAGNTIYFGEGSWLTVV.

The chain uses TRBV25-1 and TRBJ2-7; TRBD2 is a possible D gene (6 bases). V lost 2 bases, J lost 3 bases, and 8 bases lay in between. This CDR3 has 13 amino acids. CDR1 is MGHDK, CDR2 SYGVNS, per germline. CDR3 region: CASSEAGFYEQYF. The CDR3 DNA reads TGTGCCAGCAGTGAAGCGGGATTCTACGAGCAGTACTTC.

A remark on this clone: The sample holds other DNA sequences that translate to the same CDR3. The chain carries TRBV15 and TRBJ2-5, with unresolved D. CDR3 size: 14 residues. Trimming left V 0 bases short and J 3 bases short, with 8 bases between. CDR1 and CDR2 (germline): LNHNV, YYDKDF (reference sequence). The CDR3, as DNA: TGTGCCACCAGCAGAGATGCCCGGAAAGAGACCCAGTACTTC. It translates to CATSRDARKETQYF.

The chain carries TRBV21-1 and TRBJ1-2. TRBV21-1 has pseudogene status. The CDR3 has 12 amino acids. DNA of the CDR3: TGTGCCGCAGTCTGGGGAATCTATGGCTACACCTTC. Translated: CAAVWGIYGYTF.

The J gene is TRBJ2-7, the V gene TRBV27; 7 bases are shared with TRBD1. The germline V gene encodes CDR1 MNHEY and CDR2 SMNVEV (reference sequence). The CDR3 has 12 residues. With 6 bases clipped from V and 8 bases from J, the junction kept 7 bases outside the gene matches. The CDR3 reads CASSPGGAQQYF. CDR3 in DNA: TGTGCCAGCAGCCCAGGGGGAGCCCAGCAGTACTTC.

The chain uses TRBV6-6 and TRBJ2-5; D ambiguous. V lost 6 bases, J lost 5 bases, and 10 bases lay in between. CDR3 length: 12 amino acids. Germline V gene data show CDR1 as MNHNY and CDR2 as SVGAGI (reference sequence). The CDR3 DNA reads as TGTGCCAGCAGCGAGGCCCAGGAGACCCAGTACTTC. It translates to CASSEAQETQYF.

This chain links TRBV28 with TRBJ1-1; D is unresolved. Germline CDR1 and CDR2: MDHEN and SYDVKM. Trimming stripped 4 bases from V and 1 base from J, with 16 bases between. The CDR3 totals 16 residues. The CDR3 sequence is CASSSMLWGWNTEAFF. DNA for the CDR3: TGTGCCAGCAGTTCCATGCTGTGGGGTTGGAACACTGAAGCTTTCTTT.